The present T cell receptor beta chain was sequenced within a study of long-term antiretroviral therapy in people with HIV. Germline assignment: CDR1 MDHEN and CDR2 SYDVKM. Trimming cost V 7 bases and J 3 bases, with 16 bases left between them. The CDR3 is 14 residues long. Runs used v3.0 of the immunoSEQ assay and were done at survey level. Profiling relied on immunoSEQ multiplex PCR, and the TCRdb table lists in-frame clones only, not all of them. The data contain roughly 21,000 clones, about 76% of them seen just once; the ten biggest clones take up less than 15%. The chain recombines TRBV28 with TRBJ2-7, with a weak D call TRBD2 (6 bases). This receptor was taken from a man aged 35-49 years with HIV. Material: unsorted PBMCs, obtained 0.1 years before starting antiretroviral therapy. The CDR3 region is CASKGGGEFYEQYF. CDR3 coding DNA: TGTGCCAGCAAGGGAGGCGGGGAGTTCTACGAGCAGTACTTC.